These 11 T cell receptor beta chains share one sample of origin, sequenced in a study of CD8 T cells in ankylosing spondylitis. TCRdb re-called the 5' RACE reads with MiXCR, one entry per CDR3 protein. The sample has roughly 150,000 distinct CDR3 sequences; 5.5% to 7.5% are singletons. Material for sequencing was blood, either unsorted or a sorted T cell fraction (not recorded which). Receptor source: a female donor with ankylosing spondylitis or in good health (not recorded which).

The CDR3 DNA is TGTGCCAGCAGGGAGGCTGGCGGGGGGGCCTCAGGCACAGATACGCAGTATTTT. Translation: CASREAGGGASGTDTQYF. The chain recombines TRBV6-1 with TRBJ2-3, with 9 bases aligning to TRBD2. This CDR3 is 18 amino acids long. V was pared by 6 bases and J by 1 base, with 14 bases of the junction left unmatched. Germline V gives CDR1 MNHNS, CDR2 SASEGT.

This chain links TRBV5-5 with TRBJ1-1, with no clear D. The CDR3 is made up of 14 amino acids. The germline V gene has CDR1 SGHKS and CDR2 YYEKEE (reference sequence). The V end lost 1 base, the J end lost 0 bases, and 7 bases lay between the germline ends. The CDR3 coding sequence is TGTGCCAGCAGCTTGTTGCTCATGAACACTGAAGCTTTCTTT. Its translation: CASSLLLMNTEAFF.

The chain employs TRBV5-6 and TRBJ2-7; D is ambiguous. This CDR3 is built from 13 residues. Trimming pared 9 bases from V and 3 bases from J, leaving 16 bases between. Germline V lookup: CDR1 SGHDT, CDR2 YYEEEE. CDR3 nucleotides: TGTGCCATGGGCCCCGGGCCCATCTACGAGCAGTACTTC. Translated: CAMGPGPIYEQYF.

This clonotype was recorded many times. The chain recombines TRBV20-1 with TRBJ1-2; D is perhaps TRBD1 (5 bases). The CDR3 contains 13 residues. Trimming left V 0 bases short and J 1 base short, with 6 bases between. Per the germline V gene, CDR1 is DFQATT and CDR2 is SNEGSKA (reference sequence). The chain's CDR3 is CSARDGGNYGYTF. CDR3 coding DNA: TGCAGTGCTAGAGACGGGGGTAACTATGGCTACACCTTC.

There are many counts of this clonotype. This chain joins TRBV20-1 and TRBJ2-7, with no clear D. V gave up 0 bases and J gave up 0 bases, with 15 bases separating them. This CDR3 has 16 residues. CDR1 is DFQATT and CDR2 is SNEGSKA in the germline V gene (reference sequence). The CDR3 reads CSARDFMTLGSYEQYF. The CDR3 DNA reads as TGCAGTGCTAGAGACTTTATGACCCTTGGCTCCTACGAGCAGTACTTC.

In its sample, this clonotype was seen many times. The V gene is TRBV20-1, the J gene TRBJ2-1; 9 nucleotides match TRBD1. Germline V gene lookup returns CDR1 DFQATT and CDR2 SNEGSKA (reference sequence). Trimming cost V 6 bases and J 8 bases; bases outside gene matches: 14. This CDR3 contains 15 residues. This CDR3 reads CSAGPKTGGWDEQFF. In nucleotides, the CDR3 is TGCAGTGCAGGCCCTAAGACAGGGGGATGGGATGAGCAGTTCTTC.

The chain employs TRBV7-2 and TRBJ1-1; no clear D gene. This CDR3 region has 12 residues. Germline-derived CDR1 and CDR2 are SGHTA and FQGNSA. The germline V and J ends were trimmed by 2 bases and 12 bases, with 13 bases remaining between them. CDR3 in DNA: TGTGCCAGCAGCTTATTGGCTGATGGACCTTTCTTT. The encoded protein is CASSLLADGPFF.

This clonotype was recorded a few times. The chain has TRBV5-1 and TRBJ1-1; tentatively, D is TRBD1 (5 bases). CDR1 and CDR2 (germline): SGHRS, YFSETQ. CDR3 size: 13 residues. Trimming removed 0 bases at V and 6 bases at J, with 9 bases between. The CDR3 DNA is TGCGCCAGCAGCTTGGGGGTGGGGCCTGAAGCTTTCTTT. Translating it yields CASSLGVGPEAFF.

This chain uses TRBV11-2 with TRBJ2-7; no firm D call. The CDR3 totals 14 residues. The V and J ends lost 5 bases and 3 bases respectively, with 14 bases between them. Germline V lookup: CDR1 SGHAT, CDR2 FQNNGV. Here the CDR3 DNA reads TGTGCCAGCAGCCACCTGTCACAGAGCTACGAGCAGTACTTC. Translation: CASSHLSQSYEQYF.

This clonotype occurred a few times. The chain employs TRBV5-6 and TRBJ2-4; TRBD2 matches at 9 bases. The V segment lost 3 bases and the J segment 0 bases; nucleotides outside the gene matches: 7. CDR1 and CDR2 (germline): SGHDT, YYEEEE. This CDR3 contains 17 residues. CDR3: CASSSTSGPIAKNIQYF. CDR3 coding DNA: TGTGCCAGCAGCTCTACTAGCGGGCCCATAGCCAAAAACATTCAGTACTTC.

This clonotype has at least ten counts. The chain employs TRBV4-1 and TRBJ1-2, with D possibly matching TRBD1 (6 bases). In germline, CDR1 is MGHRA, CDR2 YSYEKL. The V end was cut by 1 base, the J end by 6 bases, with 12 bases between. The CDR3 length is 14 residues. Written as DNA, the CDR3 is TGCGCCAGCAGCCAAGGACAGGAGGGGGATGGCTACACCTTC. Protein sequence: CASSQGQEGDGYTF.